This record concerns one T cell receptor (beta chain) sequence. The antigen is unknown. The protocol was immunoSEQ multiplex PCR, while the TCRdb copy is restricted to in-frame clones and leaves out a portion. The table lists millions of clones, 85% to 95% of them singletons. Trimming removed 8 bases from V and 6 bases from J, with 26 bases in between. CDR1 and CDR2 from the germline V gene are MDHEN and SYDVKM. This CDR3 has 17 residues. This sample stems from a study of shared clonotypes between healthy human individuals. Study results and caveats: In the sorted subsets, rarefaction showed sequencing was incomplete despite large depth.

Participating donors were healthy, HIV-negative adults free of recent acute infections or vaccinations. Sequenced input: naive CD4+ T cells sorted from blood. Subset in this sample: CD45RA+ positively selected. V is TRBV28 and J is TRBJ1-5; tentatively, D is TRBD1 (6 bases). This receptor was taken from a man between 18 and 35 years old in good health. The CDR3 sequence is CASHKYPQGVSGQPQHF. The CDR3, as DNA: TGTGCCAGCCATAAATACCCACAGGGTGTGTCCGGTCAGCCCCAGCATTTT. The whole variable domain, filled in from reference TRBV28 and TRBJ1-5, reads DVKVTQSSRYLVKRTGEKVFLECVQDMDHENMFWYRQDPGLGLRLIYFSYDVKMKEKGDIPEGYSVSREKKERFSLILESASTNQTSMYLCASHKYPQGVSGQPQHFGDGTRLSIL.